Detailed here is one TCR beta chain. Its antigen specificity is not known. No per-base quality is available; no much larger clone lies one base away. These data belong to a study of human T cells and chemical hapten exposure (dated by TCRdb to about 2021). Some background on the complete study: Libraries were pooled for sequencing, and per-sample TCR yields varied mainly because of small differences in library volumes within the pool. Each blood RNA sample was used to sequence both TCR alpha and TCR beta chains. In alopecia patients, the study followed how the peripheral blood TCR repertoire changed in vivo over primary and secondary sensitization to diphenylcyclopropenone (DPC), a hapten. Overall study outcomes, separate from this receptor: Repeated subsampling changed both the strength of the expansion versus patch-test correlation and the threshold at which that correlation became significant. DPC sensitization did not change the number of TCRs with a frequency above 1 in 1000, and there was no evidence of changes in global repertoire structure.

The library was made by 5' RACE. The reads were generated on an Illumina MiSeq. During library preparation, unique molecular identifiers were attached to individual cDNA molecules so that TCRs could be counted in a quantitative, reproducible way. As for how the authors treated the data: A median of roughly 100,000 TCRs per sample was observed, with a range of 23,224 to 690,600. The Decombinator software suite was used to annotate V, J and CDR3 in the TCR reads. For the PS versus PT1 abundance plots, all samples were subsampled to the same number of TCRs (28,000). Expanded TCRs were defined as absent before sensitization and observed at least eight times at the 2-week time point. TCRdb handled the public reads itself, with Q25 trimming in fastp and clone calling in MiXCR, and kept productive beta chains. When rows share a CDR3 protein, they turn into one entry using the most common DNA and genes. TCRdb assigned the V and J calls; the authors' analysis was not used. Within this sample are about 81,000 distinct CDR3 sequences, with more than 7.5% of them counted one time only. The ten largest clones represent 2% to 2.5% of the sample.

Total RNA was extracted from unfractionated whole blood that had been collected in Tempus Blood RNA tubes. Four or five healthy volunteers acted as controls for TCR sequencing and had blood drawn at day 0, 2 weeks and 6 weeks. Cut back by 4 bases and 2 bases, the V and J ends lie 19 bases apart. From the germline V gene (reference sequence), CDR1 is SGHKS and CDR2 is YYEKEE. The CDR3 measures 16 amino acids from cysteine to phenylalanine. CDR3 DNA only is kept here, 48 bases in frame from base 1. This sequence originates from a male donor in good health. The chain was built from TRBV5-5 and TRBJ2-7; no D gene call is confident. The DNA sequence is TGTGCCAGCAGCCCCTTGACGGAATTGGGGACCTACGAGCAGTACTTC. Its product reads: CASSPLTELGTYEQYF.